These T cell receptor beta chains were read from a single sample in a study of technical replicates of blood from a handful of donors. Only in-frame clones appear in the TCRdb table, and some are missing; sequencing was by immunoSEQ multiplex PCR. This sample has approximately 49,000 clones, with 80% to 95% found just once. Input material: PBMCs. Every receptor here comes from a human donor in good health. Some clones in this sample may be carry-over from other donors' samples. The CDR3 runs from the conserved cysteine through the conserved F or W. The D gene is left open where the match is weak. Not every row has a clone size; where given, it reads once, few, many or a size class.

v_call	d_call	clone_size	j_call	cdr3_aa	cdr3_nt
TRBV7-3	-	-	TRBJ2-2	CASSLGRTNTGELFF	TGTGCCAGCAGCTTGGGCAGAACGAACACCGGGGAGCTGTTTTTT
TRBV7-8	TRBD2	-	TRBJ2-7	CASSEAPRTSGGGEQYF	TGTGCCAGCAGCGAGGCCCCCCGGACTAGCGGGGGAGGCGAGCAGTACTTC
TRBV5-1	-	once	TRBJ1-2	CASSESGNNGYTF	TGCGCCAGCAGTGAGTCCGGGAACAATGGCTACACCTTC
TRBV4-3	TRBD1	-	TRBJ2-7	CASSHSLSGTGNKREEDEQYF	TGCGCCAGCAGCCATTCTTTGAGCGGGACAGGGAATAAGCGGGAAGAGGACGAGCAGTACTTC
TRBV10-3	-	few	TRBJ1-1	CAISPGTVNTEAFF	TGTGCCATCAGTCCCGGGACTGTGAACACTGAAGCTTTCTTT
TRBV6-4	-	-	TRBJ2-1	CASSWSLADYSYNEQFF	TGTGCCAGCAGTTGGTCTTTGGCGGATTACTCCTACAATGAGCAGTTCTTC
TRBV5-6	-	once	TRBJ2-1	CASSLAGAGYNEQFF	TGTGCCAGCAGCTTGGCAGGGGCTGGGTACAATGAGCAGTTCTTC
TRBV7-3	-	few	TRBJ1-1	CASSYDPDTEAFF	TGTGCCAGCAGCTATGATCCGGACACTGAAGCTTTCTTT
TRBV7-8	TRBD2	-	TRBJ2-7	CASITLAGGFVRQYF	TGTGCCAGCATCACTCTAGCGGGAGGGTTCGTAAGGCAGTACTTC
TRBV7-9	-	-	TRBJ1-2	CATARDTF	TGTGCCACCGCAAGAGACACCTTC
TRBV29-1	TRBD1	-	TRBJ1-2	CSVLGDRGPDYGYTF	TGCAGCGTTCTTGGGGACAGGGGGCCGGACTATGGCTACACCTTC
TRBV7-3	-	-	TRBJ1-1	CASRSGQRTEAFF	TGTGCCAGCAGATCCGGACAGCGGACTGAAGCTTTCTTT
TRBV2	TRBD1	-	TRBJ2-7	CACRTRGGRLQGAHEQYF	TGTGCCTGCAGGACCAGGGGTGGACGACTACAGGGGGCGCACGAGCAGTACTTC
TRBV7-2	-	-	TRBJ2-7	CASSFPETGFHEQYF	TGTGCCAGCAGCTTCCCAGAGACAGGATTCCACGAGCAGTACTTC
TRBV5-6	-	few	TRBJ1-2	CASSTVRGVRGYTF	TGTGCCAGCAGCACCGTCAGGGGTGTTCGTGGCTACACCTTC
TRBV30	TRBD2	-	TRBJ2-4	CAWRTSGSQNIQYF	TGTGCCTGGAGGACTAGCGGGAGCCAAAACATTCAGTACTTC
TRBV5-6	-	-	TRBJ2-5	CASSRQGTSKETQYF	TGTGCCAGCAGTCGTCAAGGGACATCCAAAGAGACCCAGTACTTC
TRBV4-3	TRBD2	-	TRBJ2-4	CASSQDLAGRNIQYF	TGCGCCAGCAGCCAAGATCTAGCGGGAAGAAACATTCAGTACTTC
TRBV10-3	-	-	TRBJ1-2	CAISRDISNYGYTF	TGTGCCATCAGTAGGGACATTTCTAACTATGGCTACACCTTC
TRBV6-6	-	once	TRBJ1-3	CASSYAPGVGNTIYF	TGTGCCAGCAGTTACGCACCGGGGGTTGGAAACACCATATATTTT
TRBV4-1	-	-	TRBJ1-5	CASSHNSGRDQPQHF	TGCGCCAGCAGCCACAACTCAGGGCGTGATCAGCCCCAGCATTTT
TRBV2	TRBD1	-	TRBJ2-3	CASSTGGTDTQYF	TGTGCCAGCAGTACAGGGGGCACAGATACGCAGTATTTT
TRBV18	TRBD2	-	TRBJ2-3	CASSPRLAGGTTDTQYF	TGTGCCAGCTCACCCCGACTAGCGGGAGGGACCACAGATACGCAGTATTTT
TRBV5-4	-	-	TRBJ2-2	CASSLVGSGTGELFF	TGTGCCAGCAGCTTGGTCGGGAGCGGGACCGGGGAGCTGTTTTTT
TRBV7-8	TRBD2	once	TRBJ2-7	CASSLVGGGYEQYF	TGTGCCAGCAGCTTAGTGGGGGGGGGTTACGAGCAGTACTTC
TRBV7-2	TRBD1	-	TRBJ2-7	CASSSDRGHSRAEQYF	TGTGCCAGCAGCTCGGACAGGGGCCACTCTAGGGCCGAGCAGTACTTC
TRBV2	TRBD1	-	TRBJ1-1	CASSSTTGTGSEAFF	TGTGCCAGCAGTTCTACCACCGGGACAGGCTCTGAAGCTTTCTTT
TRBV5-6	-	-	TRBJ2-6	CASSFISSGANVLTF	TGTGCCAGCAGCTTCATCAGCTCTGGGGCCAACGTCCTGACTTTC
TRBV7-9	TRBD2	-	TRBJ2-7	CASSLATGGSDVQYF	TGTGCCAGCAGCTTAGCGACGGGAGGGAGCGACGTGCAGTACTTC
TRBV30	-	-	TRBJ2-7	CAWSGGSWREQYF	TGTGCCTGGAGTGGCGGCAGTTGGCGCGAGCAGTACTTC
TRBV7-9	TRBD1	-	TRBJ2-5	CASREDRGLETQYF	TGTGCCAGCAGGGAGGACAGGGGGCTGGAGACCCAGTACTTC
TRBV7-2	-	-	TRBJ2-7	CASSLVAVNAGEQYF	TGTGCCAGCAGCTTAGTAGCGGTGAACGCGGGGGAGCAGTACTTC
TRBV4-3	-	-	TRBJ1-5	CASSQGPVVKPQHF	TGCGCCAGCAGCCAAGGCCCCGTAGTGAAGCCCCAGCATTTT
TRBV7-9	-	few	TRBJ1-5	CAAGGLNGNQPQHF	TGTGCGGCGGGGGGGTTGAATGGCAATCAGCCCCAGCATTTT
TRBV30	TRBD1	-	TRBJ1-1	CAWSGEDRGAFF	TGTGCCTGGAGTGGGGAGGACAGGGGAGCTTTCTTT
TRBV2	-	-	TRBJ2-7	CASSERAGHSVEQYF	TGTGCCAGCAGTGAGCGGGCAGGCCATAGCGTGGAGCAGTACTTC